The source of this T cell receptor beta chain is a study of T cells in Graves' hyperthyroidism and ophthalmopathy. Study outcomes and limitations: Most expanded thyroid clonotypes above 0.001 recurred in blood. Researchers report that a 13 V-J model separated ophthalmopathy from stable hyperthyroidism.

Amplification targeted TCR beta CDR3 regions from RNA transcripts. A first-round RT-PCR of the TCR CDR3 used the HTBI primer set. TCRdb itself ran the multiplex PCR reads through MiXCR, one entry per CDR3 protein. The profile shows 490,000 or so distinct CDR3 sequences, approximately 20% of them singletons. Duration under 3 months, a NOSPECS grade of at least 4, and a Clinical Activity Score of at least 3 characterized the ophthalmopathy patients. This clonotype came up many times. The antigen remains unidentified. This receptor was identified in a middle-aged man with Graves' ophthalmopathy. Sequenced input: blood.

The CDR3 is CASSSSSGRATDTQYF. The CDR3, as DNA: TGTGCCAGCAGTTCCTCTAGCGGGAGGGCCACAGATACGCAGTATTTT. V usage is TRBV27 and J usage is TRBJ2-3; 12 nucleotides line up with TRBD2. V lost 4 bases to trimming and J lost 2 bases; unmatched junction nucleotides: 4. CDR3 size: 16 residues. Germline V lookup: CDR1 MNHEY, CDR2 SMNVEV (reference sequence).